This T cell receptor beta chain was retrieved from a study of Ad26.COV2.S vaccination and SARS-CoV-2 variants. Treatment described: some 19 received Ad26.COV2.S at low or high dose, single or two shots; about 5 received placebo; per-sample allocation not given. Sampling occurred on day 63 after the first vaccine or placebo injection. Profiled with immunoSEQ multiplex PCR; TCRdb holds only in-frame clones, not every one. The sample lists 500,000 or so clones, 87% seen once, with roughly 12% in the top ten. The CDR3 totals 15 residues. Germline assignment: CDR1 MNHEY and CDR2 SVGAGI. V gave up 3 bases and J gave up 7 bases, with 13 bases separating them.

The sequencing used peripheral blood, collected in a trial of Ad26.COV2.S vaccine versus placebo. The V gene is TRBV6-5, the J gene TRBJ1-6; TRBD1 might be the D (5 bases). The sequence derives from a person aged 18-65 years who received the Ad26.COV2.S COVID-19 vaccine or a placebo. In nucleotides, the CDR3 is TGTGCCAGCAGTTATCAACGGTGGGGGAATTCACCCCTCCACTTT. Translated, it gives CASSYQRWGNSPLHF.